This T cell receptor (beta chain) was sequenced for a study of a mutant IDH1 vaccine in newly diagnosed glioma. Overall study: Before enrollment, patients got radiotherapy alone, temozolomide alone, or mostly the combination. Study results and caveats: Of all patients, around 94% showed vaccine-induced immune responses.

The data were produced by immunoSEQ multiplex PCR, yet TCRdb's version contains in-frame clones alone and is incomplete. The table lists about 24,000 clones, roughly nine tenths of them singletons. Stated time point: baseline, week 1 (first vaccination visit). Treatment: pre-vaccination baseline after standard-of-care therapy. V shed 4 bases, J shed 3 bases, and the junction held 5 bases outside the gene matches. The germline gives CDR1 KGHSY, CDR2 FQNENV. CDR3 length equals 14 residues. This clone counts as medium-sized. Its antigen is as yet unknown. This material consisted of PBMCs, taken from a glioma patient treated with radiotherapy, temozolomide or both. The chain recombines TRBV16 with TRBJ1-1; TRBD1 matches at 7 bases. This TCR was sampled from a man aged 25 to 40 with glioma. In DNA, the CDR3 is TGTGCCAGCAGCCGACAGGGTTGGGACACTGAAGCTTTCTTT. Amino acid sequence: CASSRQGWDTEAFF.